The 13 T cell receptor beta chains in this list originate from one sample, sequenced in a study of T cell responses to AZD1222 COVID-19 vaccine. The data were produced by immunoSEQ multiplex PCR, yet TCRdb's version contains in-frame clones alone and is incomplete. The data hold some 140,000 clones, with approximately 92% observed a single time. The material sequenced was peripheral blood, taken 28 days after the second AZD1222 dose. The source is an adult who received the AZD1222 COVID-19 vaccine.

Only one count was recorded for this clone. V is TRBV11-2 and J is TRBJ2-7; 7 positions match TRBD2. CDR1 is SGHAT, CDR2 FQNNGV, per germline. V lost 1 base, J lost 3 bases, and 6 bases stayed unmatched. The CDR3 has 15 residues. CDR3 residues: CASSLAGTTGYEQYF. CDR3 DNA: TGTGCCAGCAGCTTAGCAGGGACTACCGGCTACGAGCAGTACTTC.

This clone was recorded once. The gene calls are TRBV19 and TRBJ1-6; 7 nucleotides agree with TRBD1. The CDR3 length is 13 residues. In germline, CDR1 is LNHDA, CDR2 SQIVND (reference sequence). J lost 14 bases, V lost 2 bases, and 6 bases had no gene match. The CDR3, as DNA: TGTGCCAGTAGTATACGACAGGGAAGGGCCCTCCACTTT. Translation: CASSIRQGRALHF.

V gene TRBV30 combines with J gene TRBJ1-6, with TRBD1 as a possible D gene (6 bases). The CDR3 has 16 residues. Trimming shortened V by 1 base and J by 7 bases, and 17 bases separated the two germline ends. The V gene's germline CDR1 is GTSNPN and CDR2 SVGIG (reference sequence). The CDR3 DNA is TGTGCCTGGAGTGCCATGTCGGGGGCCCTCAATTCACCCCTCCACTTT. Amino acid sequence: CAWSAMSGALNSPLHF.

This clone has a handful of counts. This sequence joins TRBV5-4 and TRBJ2-5; 8 bases fit TRBD2. Trimming took 1 base from V and 1 from J; bases not matched to a gene: 6. This CDR3 region has 16 residues. Germline V gene sequence: CDR1 SGHNT, CDR2 YYREEE (reference sequence). CDR3 in DNA: TGTGCCAGCAGCTTGTATAGCGGGGTGATCCAAGAGACCCAGTACTTC. Residues: CASSLYSGVIQETQYF.

This clone has just one count. The chain joins TRBV4-1 to TRBJ2-7; 8 bases fit TRBD1. The CDR3 runs 14 residues. Germline V gene data show CDR1 as MGHRA and CDR2 as YSYEKL. With V trimmed by 1 base and J by 5 bases, 4 bases remained unmatched. The CDR3 DNA sequence: TGCGCCAGCAGCCAAGCGGACAGGGCGAACGAGCAGTACTTC. Protein: CASSQADRANEQYF.

Concerning this clone: One end of the junction is discordant with germline, which a read error may explain. The chain combines TRBV7-2 with TRBJ1-1; D might be TRBD1 (5 bases). Germline loops: CDR1 SGHTA, CDR2 FQGNSA. The CDR3 spans 16 residues. CDR3 nucleotide sequence: TGTGCCAGCAGATTAGGGTATCAGGGCTGGAACACTGAAGCTTTCTTT. It is translated as CASRLGYQGWNTEAFF.

The J gene is TRBJ1-4, the V gene TRBV4-1, with D uncertain. Germline values: CDR1 MGHRA, CDR2 YSYEKL. The CDR3 spans 13 residues. Trimming stripped 4 bases from V and 8 bases from J, with 11 bases between. CDR3 DNA: TGCGCCAGCAGCCGATATATCTCCGAAAAACTGTTTTTT. Its translation is CASSRYISEKLFF.

The table lists this clone with a count of one. This rearrangement joins TRBV29-1 to TRBJ1-2; 11 bases line up with TRBD1. Per the germline V gene, CDR1 is SQVTM and CDR2 is ANQGSEA. Trimming removed 6 bases from V and 4 bases from J; junction bases left unmatched: 4. The CDR3 covers 13 residues. The CDR3 sequence is CSVGTGGGYGYTF. CDR3 coding DNA: TGCAGCGTGGGGACAGGGGGAGGCTATGGCTACACCTTC.

The CDR3 DNA is TGTGCCTGGGTGCGAGGCACTGAAGCTTTCTTT. It yields the protein CAWVRGTEAFF. The chain is built from TRBV30 and TRBJ1-1; D not resolved. Trimming stripped 5 bases from V and 4 bases from J, with 8 bases between. The CDR3 totals 11 residues. Germline V gives CDR1 GTSNPN, CDR2 SVGIG (reference sequence).

This chain connects TRBV10-3 to TRBJ2-2, with D tentatively TRBD1 (6 bases). V was shortened by 5 bases and J by 3 bases, with 13 bases between the two germline ends. The germline V gene encodes CDR1 ENHRY and CDR2 SYGVKD. This CDR3 region has 15 residues. CDR3 sequence reads: CAISSDRTYTGELFF. DNA for the CDR3: TGTGCCATCAGTTCAGACAGGACCTACACCGGGGAGCTGTTTTTT.

The chain employs TRBV28 and TRBJ2-7; possibly TRBD2 for D (6 bases). From germline, CDR1 is MDHEN and CDR2 SYDVKM. V was shortened by 6 bases and J by 7 bases, with 25 bases between the two germline ends. This CDR3 spans 16 amino acids. The CDR3 DNA sequence: TGTGCCAGCAGCCCAGGCGTGTCGGGGGACCCCTGGGAGCAGTACTTC. This codes for CASSPGVSGDPWEQYF.

Here the CDR3 DNA reads TGTGCCAGCAGCTTAATAGGGCATGGTAACACCGGGGAGCTGTTTTTT. Amino acids: CASSLIGHGNTGELFF. This chain links TRBV11-2 with TRBJ2-2; D gene ambiguous. Germline CDR1 and CDR2: SGHAT and FQNNGV. This CDR3 spans 16 amino acids. Trimming removed 2 bases at V and 2 bases at J, with 12 bases between.

J is TRBJ1-4 and V is TRBV4-1; D might be TRBD1 (5 bases). The V end was cut by 1 base, the J end by 7 bases, with 19 bases between. Germline CDR1 is MGHRA and CDR2 is YSYEKL. CDR3 length equals 17 residues. The CDR3 DNA sequence: TGCGCCAGCAGCCAAGGAAGTTCTGGGGGAAGAGGTGAAAAACTGTTTTTT. This sequence encodes CASSQGSSGGRGEKLFF.